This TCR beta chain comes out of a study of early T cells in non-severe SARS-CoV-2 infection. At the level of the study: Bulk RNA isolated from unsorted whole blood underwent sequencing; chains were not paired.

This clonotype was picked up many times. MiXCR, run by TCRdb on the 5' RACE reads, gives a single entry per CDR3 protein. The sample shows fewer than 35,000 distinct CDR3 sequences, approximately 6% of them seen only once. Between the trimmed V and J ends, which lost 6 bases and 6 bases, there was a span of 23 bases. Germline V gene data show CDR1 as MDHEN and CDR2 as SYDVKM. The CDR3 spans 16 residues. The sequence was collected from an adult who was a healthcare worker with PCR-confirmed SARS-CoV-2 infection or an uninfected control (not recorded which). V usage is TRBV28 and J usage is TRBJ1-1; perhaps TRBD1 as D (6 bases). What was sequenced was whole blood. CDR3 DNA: TGTGCCAGCAGCCTAACTTCCTTTGGGACAAGCTCTGAAGCTTTCTTT. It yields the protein CASSLTSFGTSSEAFF.